This T cell receptor (beta chain) was recorded in a study of shared clonotypes between healthy human individuals. CDR1 and CDR2 from the germline V gene are SQVTM and ANQGSEA. Deletions cut 4 bases from V and 6 bases from J, with 9 bases between. This CDR3 is built from 11 residues. TCRdb's table, derived via immunoSEQ multiplex PCR, lists solely in-frame clones and lacks some. This table has roughly 1,600,000 clones, approximately 98.5% appearing once. The J gene is TRBJ1-1, the V gene TRBV29-1; no clear D. The sample consisted of naive CD4+ T cells sorted from blood. The subset denotes: CD45RA+ positively selected. The clonotype comes from a man in his thirties or forties in good health. The CDR3 DNA reads TGCAGCGTTGGGCCCGGGTCTGAAGCTTTCTTT. Its translation is CSVGPGSEAFF.